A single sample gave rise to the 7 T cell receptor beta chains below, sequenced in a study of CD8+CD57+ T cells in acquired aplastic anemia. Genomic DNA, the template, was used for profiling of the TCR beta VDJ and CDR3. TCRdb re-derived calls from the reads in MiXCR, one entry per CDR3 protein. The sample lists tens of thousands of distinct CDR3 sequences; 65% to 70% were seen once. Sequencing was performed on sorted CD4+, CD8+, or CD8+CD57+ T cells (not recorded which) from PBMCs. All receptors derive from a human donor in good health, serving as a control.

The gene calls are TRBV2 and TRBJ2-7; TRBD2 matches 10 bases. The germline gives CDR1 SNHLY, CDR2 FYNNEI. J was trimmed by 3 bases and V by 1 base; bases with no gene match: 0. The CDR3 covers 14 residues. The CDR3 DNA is TGTGCCAGCAGTGAAGAGCGGGGGGGCTACGAGCAGTACTTC. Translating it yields CASSEERGGYEQYF.

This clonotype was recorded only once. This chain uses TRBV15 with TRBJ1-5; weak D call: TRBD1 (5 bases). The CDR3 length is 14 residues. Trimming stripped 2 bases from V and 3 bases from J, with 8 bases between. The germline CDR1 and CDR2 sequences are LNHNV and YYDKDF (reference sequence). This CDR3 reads CATSRNRHNQPQHF. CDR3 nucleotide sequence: TGTGCCACCAGCAGAAACAGGCACAATCAGCCCCAGCATTTT.

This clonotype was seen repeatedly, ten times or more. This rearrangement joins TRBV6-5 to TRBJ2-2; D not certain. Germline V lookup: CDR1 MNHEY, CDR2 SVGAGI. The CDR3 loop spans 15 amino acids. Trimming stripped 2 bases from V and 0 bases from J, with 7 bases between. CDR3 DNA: TGTGCCAGCAGTTACGGGCAGTCGAACACCGGGGAGCTGTTTTTT. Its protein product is CASSYGQSNTGELFF.

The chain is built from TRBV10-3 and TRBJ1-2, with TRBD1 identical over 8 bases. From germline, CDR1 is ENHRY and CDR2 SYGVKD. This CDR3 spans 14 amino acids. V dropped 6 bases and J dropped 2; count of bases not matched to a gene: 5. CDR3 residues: CAIRAGTGNYGYTF. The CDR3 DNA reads TGTGCCATCAGGGCCGGGACAGGCAACTATGGCTACACCTTC.

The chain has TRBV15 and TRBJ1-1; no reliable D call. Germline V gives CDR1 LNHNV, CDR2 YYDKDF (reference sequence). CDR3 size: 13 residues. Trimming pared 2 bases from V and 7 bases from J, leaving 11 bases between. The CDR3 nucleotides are TGTGCCACCAGCAGAAAGGTCACATTTGAAGCTTTCTTT. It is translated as CATSRKVTFEAFF. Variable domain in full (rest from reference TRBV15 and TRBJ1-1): DAMVIQNPRYQVTQFGKPVTLSCSQTLNHNVMYWYQQKSSQAPKLLFHYYDKDFNNEADTPDNFQSRRPNTSFCFLDIRSPGLGDTAMYLCATSRKVTFEAFFGQGTRLTVV.

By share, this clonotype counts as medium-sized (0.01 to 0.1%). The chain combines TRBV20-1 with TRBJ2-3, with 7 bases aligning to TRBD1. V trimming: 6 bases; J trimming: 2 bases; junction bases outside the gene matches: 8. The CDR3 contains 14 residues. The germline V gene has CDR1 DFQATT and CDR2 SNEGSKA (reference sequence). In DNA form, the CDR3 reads TGCAGTGCACCCGACAGGGAAGCCACAGATACGCAGTATTTT. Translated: CSAPDREATDTQYF.

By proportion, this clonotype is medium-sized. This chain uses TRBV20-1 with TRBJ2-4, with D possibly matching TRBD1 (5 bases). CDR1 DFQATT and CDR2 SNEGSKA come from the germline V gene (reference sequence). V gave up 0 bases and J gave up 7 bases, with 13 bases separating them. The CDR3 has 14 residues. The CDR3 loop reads CSARDALGANIQYF. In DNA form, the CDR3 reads TGCAGTGCTAGAGATGCCCTAGGGGCGAACATTCAGTACTTC.